Shown below are 32 T cell receptor beta chains from a single sample sequenced in a study of OX40 agonist ivuxolimab in advanced cancers. The assay was immunoSEQ multiplex PCR, and TCRdb's table has in-frame clones only and misses some. The sample yields under 70,000 clones, around 86% seen once. The specimen comprised CD4+ or CD8+ T cells sorted from blood, sampled in a trial of the OX40 agonist ivuxolimab. The source of these receptors is an adult with an advanced solid tumor such as melanoma, head and neck, liver or kidney cancer.

V usage is TRBV7-9 and J usage is TRBJ2-7, with D unresolved. The CDR3 runs 12 residues. Trimming left V 5 bases short and J 6 bases short, with 11 bases between. The germline gives CDR1 SEHNR, CDR2 FQNEAQ (reference sequence). The CDR3 loop is CASSKQIPEQYF. The CDR3 DNA is TGTGCCAGCAGCAAACAAATTCCCGAGCAGTACTTC.

The rearrangement uses TRBV7-3 and TRBJ2-7; D might be TRBD1 (7 bases). V lost 5 bases and J 4 bases, leaving 18 bases between the germline ends. The CDR3 is 15 amino acids. In germline, CDR1 is SGHTA, CDR2 FQGTGA. The CDR3 sequence is CASSPSSTGRYEQYF. Here the CDR3 DNA reads TGTGCCAGCAGCCCCTCTTCGACAGGGAGGTACGAGCAGTACTTC.

This rearrangement joins TRBV7-9 to TRBJ1-1, with TRBD1 matching 7 bases. CDR1 is SEHNR, CDR2 FQNEAQ, per germline (reference sequence). The V and J ends lost 3 bases and 6 bases, in that order; junction bases with no gene match: 1. This CDR3 contains 12 residues. The CDR3 DNA is TGTGCCAGCAGCTTTCAGGGGGCTGAAGCTTTCTTT. As protein: CASSFQGAEAFF.

V is TRBV4-3 and J is TRBJ2-2; TRBD1 aligns across 10 bases. Unmatched junction bases numbered 7, after V lost 5 bases and J lost 4 bases. The CDR3 sequence is 16 residues long. Looked up from germline, CDR1 is LGHNA and CDR2 is YSLEER. The CDR3 is CASSVGTGVFTGELFF. CDR3 in DNA: TGCGCCAGCAGCGTCGGGACAGGGGTGTTCACCGGGGAGCTGTTTTTT.

The chain employs TRBV5-6 and TRBJ1-2; 7 bases match TRBD1. Trimming cost V 3 bases and J 8 bases; bases outside gene matches: 10. Germline V CDR1 and CDR2: SGHDT, YYEEEE. The CDR3 covers 14 residues. This chain's CDR3 is CASSSSPGGGGYTF. The DNA for the CDR3 is TGTGCCAGCAGCTCTTCTCCAGGGGGTGGAGGCTACACCTTC.

This sequence joins TRBV19 and TRBJ2-7, with 7 bases that match TRBD2. Germline V gene sequence: CDR1 LNHDA, CDR2 SQIVND (reference sequence). This CDR3 spans 14 amino acids. V gave up 5 bases and J gave up 5 bases; unmatched junction bases: 9. In nucleotides, the CDR3 is TGTGCCAGTAGTTTGCTGCCCGGGAGGCACGAGCAGTACTTC. Amino acid sequence: CASSLLPGRHEQYF.

The gene calls are TRBV6-6 and TRBJ1-1; unclear D gene. Trimming pared 2 bases from V and 5 bases from J, leaving 6 bases between. This CDR3 is built from 12 residues. Looked up from germline, CDR1 is MNHNY and CDR2 is SVGAGI (reference sequence). CDR3 nucleotides: TGTGCCAGCAGTTACGCGGAGACTGAAGCTTTCTTT. It codes for CASSYAETEAFF.

About this clone: At one of its ends the junction is not consistent with the germline gene, which may arise from a read error. The rearrangement uses TRBV6-4 and TRBJ1-2; D gene uncertain. This CDR3 has 11 amino acids. Germline loops: CDR1 MRHNA, CDR2 SNTAGT. For the CDR3, the DNA is TGTGCCAGCAGTGACTCGAGTCTTTTATTCTTC. The encoded protein is CASSDSSLLFF.

This rearrangement joins TRBV4-3 to TRBJ1-3, with D perhaps TRBD1 (5 bases). The V gene's germline CDR1 is LGHNA and CDR2 YSLEER. The CDR3 is 12 residues long. V gave up 0 bases and J gave up 9 bases, with 6 bases separating them. The CDR3 DNA reads TGCGCCAGCAGCCAAGATGGGGGCACCATATATTTT. Amino acid sequence: CASSQDGGTIYF.

This clone was observed once. V and J are TRBV5-4 and TRBJ2-7, with D tentatively TRBD1 (5 bases). Deletions cut 4 bases from V and 5 bases from J, with 7 bases between. Germline lookup yields CDR1 SGHNT and CDR2 YYREEE (reference sequence). This CDR3 contains 11 residues. The CDR3 here is CASSLTDEQYF. The CDR3 nucleotides read TGTGCCAGCAGCCTGACAGACGAGCAGTACTTC.

The rearrangement uses TRBV7-9 and TRBJ1-3; D remains unclear. The CDR3 contains 14 residues. Germline CDR1 and CDR2: SEHNR and FQNEAQ (reference sequence). V lost 1 base, J lost 1 base, and 5 bases lay in between. DNA for the CDR3: TGTGCCAGCAGCTTAGTCAGATCTGGAAACACCATATATTTT. Translated: CASSLVRSGNTIYF.

This chain joins TRBV7-3 and TRBJ2-5, with D possibly being TRBD1 or TRBD2 (6 bases each). The J call may be in error: the DNA end matches TRBJ2-7 better. The CDR3 covers 15 residues. Per the germline V gene, CDR1 is SGHTA and CDR2 is FQGTGA. In DNA form, the CDR3 reads TGTGCCAGCAGCTCAAGTGGGGGGCTAACCTACGAGCAGTACTTC. Its protein is CASSSSGGLTYEQYF.

J is TRBJ2-5 and V is TRBV10-2, with D unclear. CDR1 is WSHSY, CDR2 SAAADI, per germline. The CDR3 is made up of 15 amino acids. Deletions cut 6 bases from V and 1 base from J, with 15 bases between. The CDR3 spells CASSPIVVVQETQYF. For the CDR3, the DNA is TGCGCCAGCAGCCCCATTGTGGTAGTCCAAGAGACCCAGTACTTC.

The rearrangement uses TRBV4-1 and TRBJ2-2; D not resolved. Trimming took off 2 bases at V and 5 bases at J, with 6 bases between the two ends. There are 13 residues in the CDR3. Germline assignment: CDR1 MGHRA and CDR2 YSYEKL. The CDR3 sequence is CASSQIITGELFF. The CDR3 DNA reads as TGCGCCAGCAGCCAAATAATTACCGGGGAGCTGTTTTTT.

The chain uses TRBV7-9 and TRBJ1-2, with a tentative D call TRBD1 (6 bases). The CDR3 covers 15 residues. CDR1 and CDR2 from the germline V gene are SEHNR and FQNEAQ (reference sequence). The germline V and J ends were trimmed by 3 bases and 9 bases, with 20 bases remaining between them. The CDR3 DNA reads as TGTGCCAGCAGCTTTTTAGCGGACAGCCTTAATAGCTACACCTTC. Translation gives CASSFLADSLNSYTF.

The chain has TRBV19 and TRBJ2-3; tentative D call: TRBD2 (6 bases). The V end lost 0 bases, the J end lost 6 bases, and 16 bases lay between the germline ends. CDR3 length: 16 residues. Looked up from germline, CDR1 is LNHDA and CDR2 is SQIVND (reference sequence). CDR3 sequence (DNA): TGTGCCAGTAGTATAGATCCCCCGGGGGTGGGCGATACGCAGTATTTT. Residues: CASSIDPPGVGDTQYF.

The chain employs TRBV29-1 and TRBJ1-1; no reliable D call. The V gene's germline CDR1 is SQVTM and CDR2 ANQGSEA. The CDR3 sequence is 14 residues long. The V and J ends lost 4 bases and 1 base respectively, with 13 bases between them. In DNA form, the CDR3 reads TGCAGCGTTGGAGTAGAGGGAAGGAACACTGAAGCTTTCTTT. Its translation: CSVGVEGRNTEAFF. The full variable domain, completed using reference TRBV29-1 and TRBJ1-1, is SAVISQKPSRDICQRGTSLTIQCQVDSQVTMMFWYRQQPGQSLTLIATANQGSEATYESGFVIDKFPISRPNLTFSTLTVSNMSPEDSSIYLCSVGVEGRNTEAFFGQGTRLTVV.

A word on this clone: It is likely a read error, because the conserved phenylalanine at the end of the CDR3 is missing. The V and J genes are TRBV5-1 and TRBJ1-6, with D possibly matching TRBD1 (5 bases). The CDR3 sequence is 15 residues long. CDR1 is SGHRS, CDR2 YFSETQ, per germline. V shed 4 bases and J shed 4 bases, with 12 bases lying between them. The CDR3 coding sequence is TGCGCCAGCAGCCTGGGGGGGGAGTATAATTCACCCCTCCACCTT. The encoded protein is CASSLGGEYNSPLHL.

This chain uses TRBV11-2 with TRBJ2-5; D not resolved. Germline V gene data show CDR1 as SGHAT and CDR2 as FQNNGV. Trimming shortened V by 5 bases and J by 7 bases, and 17 bases separated the two germline ends. CDR3 length equals 14 residues. The CDR3 nucleotides read TGTGCCAGCAGCCCCCCAGAGTCGTGGTGGACCCAGTACTTC. Encoded protein: CASSPPESWWTQYF.

The chain employs TRBV9 and TRBJ1-1; maybe TRBD1 (6 bases). In germline, CDR1 is SGDLS, CDR2 YYNGEE. CDR3 size: 17 residues. Trimming took off 0 bases at V and 1 base at J, with 16 bases between the two ends. The CDR3: CASSVAPQGMTNTEAFF. For the CDR3, the DNA is TGTGCCAGCAGCGTAGCTCCCCAGGGGATGACGAACACTGAAGCTTTCTTT. Using reference TRBV9 and TRBJ1-1 for the parts outside the CDR3, the full variable domain is DSGVTQTPKHLITATGQRVTLRCSPRSGDLSVYWYQQSLDQGLQFLIQYYNGEERAKGNILERFSAQQFPDLHSELNLSSLELGDSALYFCASSVAPQGMTNTEAFFGQGTRLTVV.

The V and J genes are TRBV7-9 and TRBJ2-2; the D call may be TRBD1 or TRBD2 (5 bases each). V was clipped by 5 bases and J by 5 bases, with 18 bases between them. This CDR3 region has 16 residues. The germline CDR1 and CDR2 sequences are SEHNR and FQNEAQ (reference sequence). The CDR3 sequence is CASSLLRGASTGELFF. The CDR3 DNA reads as TGTGCCAGCAGCCTTCTGAGGGGCGCCTCGACCGGGGAGCTGTTTTTT.

The rearrangement links TRBV7-8 to TRBJ2-1, with 12 bases aligning to TRBD1. Trimming at V came to 1 base and at J to 6 bases, leaving 1 base not matched to a gene. The CDR3 is made up of 15 amino acids. Looked up from germline, CDR1 is SGHVS and CDR2 is FQNEAQ. The DNA of the CDR3 is TGTGCCAGCAGCTTAGTGGGACAGGGGGCCAATGAGCAGTTCTTC. It specifies CASSLVGQGANEQFF.

The genes are TRBV7-2 and TRBJ2-5, with 7 bases aligning to TRBD1. CDR1 and CDR2 (germline): SGHTA, FQGNSA. The CDR3 spans 16 residues. V trimming: 6 bases; J trimming: 1 base; junction bases outside the gene matches: 11. The CDR3 DNA follows: TGTGCCAGCAGACCCCGGGACAGAAAACTCCAAGAGACCCAGTACTTC. Its protein product is CASRPRDRKLQETQYF.

The rearrangement uses TRBV29-1 and TRBJ1-1; D call uncertain. Germline assignment: CDR1 SQVTM and CDR2 ANQGSEA. The V and J ends lost 4 bases and 0 bases respectively, with 12 bases between them. The CDR3 is 14 amino acids. The CDR3 region is CSVGGRFMNTEAFF. In nucleotides, the CDR3 is TGCAGCGTTGGAGGAAGATTCATGAACACTGAAGCTTTCTTT.

CDR3 coding DNA: TGTGCCAGCAAGCCGGGACTCCTAGCCGAGCAGTACTTC. Encoded protein: CASKPGLLAEQYF. The rearrangement links TRBV2 to TRBJ2-7; possible D gene TRBD2, 6 bases. This CDR3 has 13 residues. V shed 7 bases and J shed 6 bases, with 16 bases lying between them. CDR1 and CDR2 (germline): SNHLY, FYNNEI.

J is TRBJ1-5 and V is TRBV4-1; 8 bases match TRBD1. This CDR3 contains 15 residues. Germline assignment: CDR1 MGHRA and CDR2 YSYEKL. Unmatched junction bases numbered 5, after V lost 4 bases and J lost 3 bases. The CDR3 spells CASSRQGKLNQPQHF. CDR3 nucleotides: TGCGCCAGCAGCCGACAGGGGAAACTCAATCAGCCCCAGCATTTT.

This chain joins TRBV6-5 and TRBJ2-7; D is undetermined. The CDR3 contains 14 residues. Trimming removed 2 bases at V and 2 bases at J, with 10 bases between. CDR1 is MNHEY, CDR2 SVGAGI, per germline. As DNA, the CDR3 is TGTGCCAGCAGTTACCCAGGACGGACCTACGAGCAGTACTTC. Translation: CASSYPGRTYEQYF.

This chain joins TRBV19 and TRBJ2-2, with D unresolved. This CDR3 is built from 14 residues. Germline-derived CDR1 and CDR2 are LNHDA and SQIVND (reference sequence). Trimming took off 9 bases at V and 1 base at J, with 12 bases between the two ends. The CDR3 DNA sequence: TGTGCCAGCACTGTCGGCTTGAACACCGGGGAGCTGTTTTTT. Translated, it gives CASTVGLNTGELFF.

The chain is built from TRBV11-2 and TRBJ2-7; possible D gene TRBD1, 5 bases. The CDR3 totals 16 residues. The germline V gene encodes CDR1 SGHAT and CDR2 FQNNGV. V lost 3 bases, J lost 0 bases, and 15 bases lay in between. The CDR3 DNA follows: TGTGCCAGCAGCTTTGCACCCGCTGACAGCTCCTACGAGCAGTACTTC. Translation gives CASSFAPADSSYEQYF.

The chain is built from TRBV5-1 and TRBJ1-4, with D tentatively TRBD1 (6 bases). The germline V gene has CDR1 SGHRS and CDR2 YFSETQ. Trimming left V 0 bases short and J 6 bases short, with 9 bases between. The CDR3 runs to 14 residues. The CDR3, as DNA: TGCGCCAGCAGCTTGGTGGGGGCGCATGAAAAACTGTTTTTT. Translated, it gives CASSLVGAHEKLFF.

This rearrangement joins TRBV25-1 to TRBJ2-5; a possible D gene is TRBD1 (6 bases). The germline CDR1 and CDR2 sequences are MGHDK and SYGVNS. The CDR3 sequence is 13 residues long. Between the trimmed V and J ends, which lost 7 bases and 5 bases, there was a span of 14 bases. CDR3 loop: CASKVTGYETQYF. The CDR3 DNA sequence: TGTGCCAGCAAAGTCACAGGGTATGAGACCCAGTACTTC.

The rearrangement uses TRBV28 and TRBJ2-7; D is undetermined. This CDR3 is built from 12 residues. V was trimmed by 6 bases and J by 4 bases, leaving 10 bases between them. Germline V gene lookup returns CDR1 MDHEN and CDR2 SYDVKM. DNA for the CDR3: TGTGCCAGCAGCTTTTATATTTACGAGCAGTACTTC. This sequence encodes CASSFYIYEQYF. The whole variable domain, remainder taken from reference TRBV28 and TRBJ2-7, is DVKVTQSSRYLVKRTGEKVFLECVQDMDHENMFWYRQDPGLGLRLIYFSYDVKMKEKGDIPEGYSVSREKKERFSLILESASTNQTSMYLCASSFYIYEQYFGPGTRLTVT.